One sample yielded the 32 T cell receptor beta chains listed below, sequenced in a study of T cells in narcolepsy. TCRdb's copy holds only in-frame clones and misses some; the assay was immunoSEQ multiplex PCR. The table shows some 20,000 clones, with 83% occurring only once. The sequenced sample was memory (CD45RA-) CD4+ T cells from blood. All receptors come from a human donor in good health.

CDR3 protein: CSAWTGGAFF. The CDR3 DNA follows: TGCAGTGCTTGGACCGGGGGAGCTTTCTTT. The chain uses TRBV20-1 and TRBJ1-1; tentative D call: TRBD1 (5 bases). V was shortened by 5 bases and J by 10 bases, with 11 bases between the two germline ends. Germline assignment: CDR1 DFQATT and CDR2 SNEGSKA (reference sequence). The CDR3 has 10 residues.

The V and J genes are TRBV18 and TRBJ2-7; 15 nucleotides agree with TRBD2. The length of the CDR3 is 17 residues. Germline V gene lookup returns CDR1 KGHSH and CDR2 LQKENI. Unmatched junction bases numbered 6, after V lost 6 bases and J lost 0 bases. The CDR3 region has the DNA TGTGCCAGCTCGGGACTAGCGGGAGGCCAGAGCTCCTACGAGCAGTACTTC. Amino acids: CASSGLAGGQSSYEQYF.

The chain has TRBV4-2 and TRBJ2-2; the D gene is possibly TRBD2 (5 bases). V was trimmed by 4 bases and J by 7 bases, leaving 13 bases between them. The CDR3 length is 14 residues. CDR1 is LGHNA, CDR2 YNFKEQ, per germline. The CDR3 protein is CASSPPSGIGELFF. The CDR3 DNA reads as TGTGCCAGCAGCCCCCCATCCGGGATCGGGGAGCTGTTTTTT.

The V gene is TRBV6-1, the J gene TRBJ2-7, with 7 nucleotides matching TRBD1. The V gene's germline CDR1 is MNHNS and CDR2 SASEGT. The CDR3 is 13 amino acids. With V trimmed by 5 bases and J by 6 bases, 7 bases remained unmatched. CDR3 loop: CASSRQGLSEQYF. CDR3 nucleotides: TGTGCCAGCAGTAGACAGGGATTAAGCGAGCAGTACTTC.

This clone occurred a few times. The chain carries TRBV6-4 and TRBJ1-1, with D uncertain. The CDR3 spans 13 residues. V was clipped by 2 bases and J by 2 bases, with 6 bases between them. CDR1 is MRHNA and CDR2 is SNTAGT in the germline V gene. Here the CDR3 reads CASSDGFNTEAFF. The CDR3 DNA sequence: TGTGCCAGCAGTGACGGGTTTAACACTGAAGCTTTCTTT.

V is TRBV5-4 and J is TRBJ1-6, with D possibly being TRBD1 (6 bases). V lost 3 bases and J lost 10, with 17 bases in between. In germline, CDR1 is SGHNT, CDR2 YYREEE (reference sequence). The CDR3 consists of 15 residues. Written as DNA, the CDR3 is TGTGCCAGCAGCTCCCAGGGGATCCCAGGGTCACCCCTCCACTTT. Its translation: CASSSQGIPGSPLHF. Together with reference TRBV5-4 and TRBJ1-6, the CDR3 gives the full variable domain: ETGVTQSPTHLIKTRGQQVTLRCSSQSGHNTVSWYQQALGQGPQFIFQYYREEENGRGNFPPRFSGLQFPNYSSELNVNALELDDSALYLCASSSQGIPGSPLHFGNGTRLTVT.

The V call is TRBV5-1, the J call TRBJ2-2; 7 nucleotides line up with TRBD2. The ends lost 1 base at V and 1 base at J; junction bases unmatched: 4. The CDR3 runs 16 residues. CDR1 is SGHRS and CDR2 is YFSETQ in the germline V gene. CDR3 residues: CASSLRTSGNTGELFF. In DNA, the CDR3 is TGCGCCAGCAGCTTGCGGACTAGTGGGAACACCGGGGAGCTGTTTTTT.

The chain links TRBV20-1 to TRBJ2-7; perhaps TRBD2 as D (5 bases). The V gene's germline CDR1 is DFQATT and CDR2 SNEGSKA (reference sequence). CDR3 size: 11 residues. Deletions cut 3 bases from V and 3 bases from J, with 6 bases between. CDR3 nucleotide sequence: TGCAGTGCTAGGAGGGACTACGAGCAGTACTTC. Translation: CSARRDYEQYF.

This sequence joins TRBV30 and TRBJ1-6; possibly TRBD1 for D (5 bases). Germline CDR1 reads GTSNPN; CDR2 reads SVGIG (reference sequence). The V end lost 1 base, the J end lost 3 bases, and 10 bases lay between the germline ends. CDR3 size: 15 residues. The CDR3 coding sequence is TGTGCCTGGAGTGCCAGGGTTAACTATAATTCACCCCTCCACTTT. Protein: CAWSARVNYNSPLHF.

V usage is TRBV29-1 and J usage is TRBJ2-1; a possible D gene is TRBD2 (5 bases). The CDR3 is 15 residues long. The V end lost 5 bases, the J end lost 0 bases, and 14 bases lay between the germline ends. CDR1 and CDR2 (germline): SQVTM, ANQGSEA. The CDR3 sequence is CSVYLDGNSYNEQFF. CDR3 bases: TGCAGCGTTTACTTAGACGGGAACTCCTACAATGAGCAGTTCTTC.

V is TRBV30 and J is TRBJ1-2; D remains ambiguous. The length of the CDR3 is 11 residues. Germline-derived CDR1 and CDR2 are GTSNPN and SVGIG (reference sequence). V lost 3 bases, J lost 2 bases, and 4 bases lay in between. The CDR3 DNA reads as TGTGCCTGGAGCGACAACTATGGCTACACCTTC. It specifies CAWSDNYGYTF.

The chain uses TRBV7-2 and TRBJ1-2; a weak D match, TRBD1 (6 bases). CDR3 length: 15 residues. With 1 base removed from V and 4 bases from J, the gap between germline ends came to 13 bases. The germline V gene encodes CDR1 SGHTA and CDR2 FQGNSA. This CDR3 is CASSLEHRDGYGYTF. Here the CDR3 DNA reads TGTGCCAGCAGCTTAGAACACAGGGACGGCTATGGCTACACCTTC.

The CDR3 here is CASKDRGCYTEAFF. The DNA for the CDR3 is TGTGCCAGCAAAGACAGGGGATGCTACACTGAAGCTTTCTTT. The chain has TRBV6-7 and TRBJ1-1; 8 nucleotides agree with TRBD1. TRBV6-7 is an open reading frame whose function is uncertain. The junction had 7 bases not matched to a gene; V was cut back by 7 bases and J by 3 bases. The CDR3 runs 14 residues.

CDR3 DNA: TGTGCCAGCAGCACTAGCGGGCCCCACAATGAGCAGTTCTTC. This gives the protein CASSTSGPHNEQFF. V and J are TRBV6-5 and TRBJ2-1, with 9 nucleotides matching TRBD2. V was clipped by 6 bases and J by 5 bases; unmatched bases: 5. Germline V gene data show CDR1 as MNHEY and CDR2 as SVGAGI. The CDR3 covers 14 residues.

DNA for the CDR3: TGTGCCAGCAGCGAGCGAACAGGGGAACAGCCCCAGCATTTT. Its protein product is CASSERTGEQPQHF. The chain couples TRBV2 to TRBJ1-5; 7 nucleotides agree with TRBD1. Looked up from germline, CDR1 is SNHLY and CDR2 is FYNNEI. V lost 6 bases and J lost 7; bases outside the gene matches: 9. CDR3 length: 14 residues.

Note on this clone: The same CDR3 can be traced to other DNA sequences in this sample. The V and J genes are TRBV4-3 and TRBJ1-4; D not certain. This CDR3 has 16 residues. Germline CDR1 and CDR2: LGHNA and YSLEER. Trimming cost V 0 bases and J 8 bases, with 16 bases left between them. DNA of the CDR3: TGCGCCAGCAGCCAAGAAGAGGGAGCTCGACGCGAAAAACTGTTTTTT. Protein product: CASSQEEGARREKLFF.

This chain connects TRBV5-1 to TRBJ2-7; the match to TRBD2 covers 11 bases. The junction had 9 bases not matched to a gene; V was cut back by 0 bases and J by 1 base. Germline-derived CDR1 and CDR2 are SGHRS and YFSETQ. The CDR3 totals 18 residues. CDR3 DNA sequence: TGCGCCAGCAGCTTGGGTGGTAGCGGGGGGGCCGGGTCCTACGAGCAGTACTTC. Residues: CASSLGGSGGAGSYEQYF.

The chain carries TRBV4-1 and TRBJ2-7, with a weak D call TRBD2 (5 bases). V was pared by 0 bases and J by 6 bases, with 12 bases between. The length of the CDR3 is 14 residues. The V gene's germline CDR1 is MGHRA and CDR2 YSYEKL. The CDR3: CASSQDLYGGEQYF. DNA of the CDR3: TGCGCCAGCAGCCAAGATCTCTATGGAGGCGAGCAGTACTTC.

The rearrangement joins TRBV11-2 to TRBJ2-2, with 8 bases identical to TRBD2. CDR1 is SGHAT, CDR2 FQNNGV, per germline. The length of the CDR3 is 16 residues. V was pared by 0 bases and J by 5 bases, with 5 bases of the junction left unmatched. This CDR3 reads CASSLEGTRGTGELFF. The CDR3 DNA reads TGTGCCAGCAGCTTAGAAGGGACTAGGGGGACCGGGGAGCTGTTTTTT.

This chain links TRBV7-2 with TRBJ1-5; D is unclear. Germline CDR1 reads SGHTA; CDR2 reads FQGNSA. The CDR3 runs 16 residues. Between the trimmed V and J ends, which lost 2 bases and 0 bases, there was a span of 11 bases. The CDR3 spells CASSLFLGNSNQPQHF. In DNA form, the CDR3 reads TGTGCCAGCAGCTTATTTTTGGGGAATAGCAATCAGCCCCAGCATTTT.

This chain links TRBV7-3 with TRBJ1-6; no firm D call. The CDR3 is 13 residues long. Per the germline V gene, CDR1 is SGHTA and CDR2 is FQGTGA. Trimming removed 3 bases from V and 5 bases from J, with 5 bases in between. CDR3: CASSLINNSPLHF. CDR3 in DNA: TGTGCCAGCAGCTTGATCAATAATTCACCCCTCCACTTT.

The V gene is TRBV2, the J gene TRBJ2-2, with D unclear. V dropped 6 bases and J dropped 0 bases, with 8 bases sitting between them. The CDR3 is made up of 14 amino acids. Germline CDR1 reads SNHLY; CDR2 reads FYNNEI. CDR3 sequence (DNA): TGTGCCAGCAGGAGGATAGCGAACACCGGGGAGCTGTTTTTT. It specifies CASRRIANTGELFF.

This chain uses TRBV2 with TRBJ1-2; unclear D gene. This CDR3 region has 13 residues. Germline assignment: CDR1 SNHLY and CDR2 FYNNEI. V was cut by 6 bases and J by 4 bases, with 12 bases left in between. The chain's CDR3 is CASSQQRLYGYTF. The CDR3 coding sequence is TGTGCCAGCAGCCAACAGCGGCTCTATGGCTACACCTTC.

This clone came up once. This sequence joins TRBV7-2 and TRBJ2-7; a weak D match, TRBD1 (6 bases). CDR1 and CDR2 (germline): SGHTA, FQGNSA. V shed 5 bases and J shed 6 bases, with 17 bases lying between them. The CDR3 is 14 amino acids. The CDR3 DNA reads TGTGCCAGCAGCCCACATACACAGGGAATCGAGCAGTACTTC. Amino acid sequence: CASSPHTQGIEQYF.

Notes on this clone: The same CDR3 also results from other DNA sequences found in this sample. This rearrangement joins TRBV9 to TRBJ2-5; 7 bases are shared with TRBD1. The CDR3 totals 14 residues. V lost 0 bases, J lost 2 bases, and 1 base stayed unmatched. CDR1 is SGDLS and CDR2 is YYNGEE in the germline V gene. DNA for the CDR3: TGTGCCAGCAGCGTAGGGACAGGACAAGAGACCCAGTACTTC. This codes for CASSVGTGQETQYF.

This chain joins TRBV27 and TRBJ2-2; D remains ambiguous. V was cut by 6 bases and J by 5 bases, with 16 bases left in between. The CDR3 contains 15 residues. Germline V gene lookup returns CDR1 MNHEY and CDR2 SMNVEV (reference sequence). For the CDR3, the DNA is TGTGCCAGCAGGGATGGAGCTTTAAAAACCGGGGAGCTGTTTTTT. Amino acids: CASRDGALKTGELFF.

This clone was counted a few times. The chain uses TRBV10-3 and TRBJ1-5; a weak D match, TRBD1 (6 bases). This CDR3 contains 14 residues. The V and J ends lost 6 bases and 2 bases respectively, with 11 bases between them. CDR1 is ENHRY and CDR2 is SYGVKD in the germline V gene. CDR3 DNA sequence: TGTGCCATCAGGGGGGACACGGGCAATCAGCCCCAGCATTTT. Its translation: CAIRGDTGNQPQHF.

J is TRBJ2-7 and V is TRBV28; the D is unclear. There are 10 residues in the CDR3. The germline V gene has CDR1 MDHEN and CDR2 SYDVKM. Trimming removed 7 bases at V and 5 bases at J, with 6 bases between. CDR3 sequence: CASKDNEQYF. The CDR3 DNA follows: TGTGCCAGCAAAGATAACGAGCAGTACTTC.

CDR3 sequence (DNA): TGTGCCAGCAGCTTGCTCAGGCCCGGCTTTGAAGCTTTCTTT. This encodes CASSLLRPGFEAFF. J is TRBJ1-1 and V is TRBV5-6; D gene uncertain. This CDR3 is built from 14 residues. Germline CDR1 SGHDT, CDR2 YYEEEE. The V end was cut by 1 base, the J end by 7 bases, with 14 bases between.

The chain uses TRBV30 and TRBJ1-1; possibly TRBD1 for D (5 bases). This CDR3 contains 12 residues. From germline, CDR1 is GTSNPN and CDR2 SVGIG (reference sequence). V gave up 0 bases and J gave up 7 bases, with 9 bases separating them. Here the CDR3 reads CAWSVERGEAFF. The CDR3 DNA is TGTGCCTGGAGTGTAGAGAGGGGTGAAGCTTTCTTT.

The chain joins TRBV30 to TRBJ2-4; 9 positions match TRBD2. V lost 3 bases and J lost 6; bases outside the gene matches: 18. The CDR3 is 18 residues long. Germline-derived CDR1 and CDR2 are GTSNPN and SVGIG (reference sequence). The CDR3 here is CAWSGRGGRAFSINIQYF. The CDR3 coding sequence is TGTGCCTGGAGCGGTAGGGGCGGGAGGGCATTTTCCATAAACATTCAGTACTTC. The entire variable domain, with the rest obtained from reference TRBV30 and TRBJ2-4, is as follows: SQTIHQWPATLVQPVGSPLSLECTVEGTSNPNLYWYRQAAGRGLQLLFYSVGIGQISSEVPQNLSASRPQDRQFILSSKKLLLSDSGFYLCAWSGRGGRAFSINIQYFGAGTRLSVL.

The chain joins TRBV9 to TRBJ1-3; no clear D. The CDR3 runs to 13 residues. Germline V gives CDR1 SGDLS, CDR2 YYNGEE. V was clipped by 3 bases and J by 0 bases, with 4 bases between them. The CDR3 region is CASSDGSGNTIYF. CDR3 bases: TGTGCCAGCAGCGATGGCTCTGGAAACACCATATATTTT. Filled out from reference TRBV9 and TRBJ1-3, the complete variable domain reads DSGVTQTPKHLITATGQRVTLRCSPRSGDLSVYWYQQSLDQGLQFLIQYYNGEERAKGNILERFSAQQFPDLHSELNLSSLELGDSALYFCASSDGSGNTIYFGEGSWLTVV.